These T cell receptor beta chains were read from a single sample in a study of cytomegalovirus exposure and HLA in healthy donors. Some clones are missing from TCRdb's copy, which holds only in-frame ones; the method was immunoSEQ multiplex PCR. The sample carries nearly 200,000 clones, around 79% recorded once. Sample: PBMCs. The receptors shown here come from a male donor in good health and CMV-seropositive. Each CDR3 is given with its conserved first and last residue. The D gene is left open where the match is weak. Expanded clones get a size class; other rows say once, few or many, or leave the size out.

j_call d_call v_call clone_size cdr3_nt cdr3_aa
TRBJ2-3 . TRBV7-2 few TGTGCCAGCAGCTTCCTGAGACTCAACACAGATACGCAGTATTTT CASSFLRLNTDTQYF
TRBJ2-2 . TRBV6-5 . TGTGCCAGCACCCGTGTCGGGGAGCTGTTTTTT CASTRVGELFF
TRBJ2-5 TRBD1 TRBV10-3 . TGTGCCATCAGCTGGACAGGGAGTGAGACCCAGTACTTC CAISWTGSETQYF
TRBJ1-1 . TRBV7-8 . TGTGCCAGCAGCTTAGAGCTGAACACTGAAGCTTTCTTT CASSLELNTEAFF
TRBJ1-2 . TRBV19 . TGTGCCAGTAGTGCCTCGGGGGGGGCCTATGGCTACACCTTC CASSASGGAYGYTF
TRBJ2-3 . TRBV28 . TGTGCCAGCAGTTTTAGCTTCCTGGCGACAGATACGCAGTATTTT CASSFSFLATDTQYF
TRBJ1-4 TRBD1 TRBV5-1 . TGCGCCAGCTGGGGACAGGATGAAAAACTGTTTTTT CASWGQDEKLFF
TRBJ2-2 TRBD1 TRBV6-5 . TGTGCCAGCAGTCTCGGACAGGGGGCGACCGGGGAGCTGTTTTTT CASSLGQGATGELFF
TRBJ1-2 . TRBV30 few TGTGCCTGGAGTGGGAACAGTGTCTATGGCTACACCTTC CAWSGNSVYGYTF
TRBJ1-1 TRBD1 TRBV9 . TGTGCCAGCAGCGCACGGGACAGGAGGAACACTGAAGCTTTCTTT CASSARDRRNTEAFF